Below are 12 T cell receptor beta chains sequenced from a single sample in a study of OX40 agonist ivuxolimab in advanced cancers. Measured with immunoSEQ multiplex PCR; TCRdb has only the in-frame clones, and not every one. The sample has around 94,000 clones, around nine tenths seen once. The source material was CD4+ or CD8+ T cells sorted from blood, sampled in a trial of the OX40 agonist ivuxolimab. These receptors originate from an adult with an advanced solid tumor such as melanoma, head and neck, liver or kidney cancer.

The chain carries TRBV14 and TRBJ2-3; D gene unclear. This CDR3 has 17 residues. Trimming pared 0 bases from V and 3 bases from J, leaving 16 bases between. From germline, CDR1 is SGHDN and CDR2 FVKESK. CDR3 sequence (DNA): TGTGCCAGCAGCCAAGATCCCACGGGTAGATGGACAGATACGCAGTATTTT. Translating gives CASSQDPTGRWTDTQYF.

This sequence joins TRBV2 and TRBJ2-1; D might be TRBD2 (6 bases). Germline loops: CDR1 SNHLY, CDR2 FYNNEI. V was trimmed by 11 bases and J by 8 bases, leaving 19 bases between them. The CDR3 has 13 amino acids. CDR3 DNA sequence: TGTGCCGCCATGGGCGGTGGGACTGATGAGCAGTTCTTC. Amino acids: CAAMGGGTDEQFF.

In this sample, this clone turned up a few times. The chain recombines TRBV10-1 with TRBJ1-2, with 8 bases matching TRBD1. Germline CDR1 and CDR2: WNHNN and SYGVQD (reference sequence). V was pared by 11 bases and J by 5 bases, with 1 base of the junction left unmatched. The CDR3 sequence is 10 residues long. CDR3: CAGQGYGYTF. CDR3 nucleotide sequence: TGCGCCGGACAGGGTTATGGCTACACCTTC.

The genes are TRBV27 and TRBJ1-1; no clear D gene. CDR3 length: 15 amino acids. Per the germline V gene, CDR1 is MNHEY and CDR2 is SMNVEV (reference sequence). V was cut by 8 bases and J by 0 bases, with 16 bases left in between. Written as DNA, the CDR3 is TGTGCCAGCTCTTCGACAAGCCTGATGAACACTGAAGCTTTCTTT. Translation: CASSSTSLMNTEAFF.

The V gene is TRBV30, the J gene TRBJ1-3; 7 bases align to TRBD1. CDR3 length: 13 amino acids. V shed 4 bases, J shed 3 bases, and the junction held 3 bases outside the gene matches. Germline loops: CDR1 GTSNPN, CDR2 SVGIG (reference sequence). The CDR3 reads CAWMTGYGNTIYF. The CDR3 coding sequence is TGTGCCTGGATGACAGGGTATGGAAACACCATATATTTT.

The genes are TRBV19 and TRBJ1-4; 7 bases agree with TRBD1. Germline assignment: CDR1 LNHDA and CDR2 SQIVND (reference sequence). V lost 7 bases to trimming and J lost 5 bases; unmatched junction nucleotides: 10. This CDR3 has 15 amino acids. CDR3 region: CASKRTGTENEKLFF. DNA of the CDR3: TGTGCCAGTAAACGAACCGGGACAGAGAATGAAAAACTGTTTTTT.

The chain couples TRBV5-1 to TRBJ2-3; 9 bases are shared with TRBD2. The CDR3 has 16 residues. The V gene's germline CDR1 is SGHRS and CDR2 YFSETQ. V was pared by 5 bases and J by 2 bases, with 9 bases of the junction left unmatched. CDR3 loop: CASRAGQREVTDTQYF. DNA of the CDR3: TGCGCCAGCAGGGCCGGGCAGCGGGAGGTCACAGATACGCAGTATTTT.

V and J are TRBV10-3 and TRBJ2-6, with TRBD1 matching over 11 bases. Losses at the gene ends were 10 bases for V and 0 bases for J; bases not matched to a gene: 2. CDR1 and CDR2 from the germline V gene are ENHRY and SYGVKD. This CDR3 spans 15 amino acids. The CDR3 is CASGQGASGANVLTF. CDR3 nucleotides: TGTGCCAGTGGACAGGGGGCCTCTGGGGCCAACGTCCTGACTTTC.

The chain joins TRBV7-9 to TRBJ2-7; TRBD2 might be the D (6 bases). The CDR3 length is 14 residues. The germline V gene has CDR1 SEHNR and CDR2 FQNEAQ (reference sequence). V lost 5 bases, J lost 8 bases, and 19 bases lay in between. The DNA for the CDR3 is TGTGCCAGCAGCCCCGGGACTGCAAGGAACCAGCAGTACTTC. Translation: CASSPGTARNQQYF. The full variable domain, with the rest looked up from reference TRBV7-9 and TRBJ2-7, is DTGVSQNPRHKITKRGQNVTFRCDPISEHNRLYWYRQTLGQGPEFLTYFQNEAQLEKSRLLSDRFSAERPKGSFSTLEIQRTEQGDSAMYLCASSPGTARNQQYFGPGTRLTVT.

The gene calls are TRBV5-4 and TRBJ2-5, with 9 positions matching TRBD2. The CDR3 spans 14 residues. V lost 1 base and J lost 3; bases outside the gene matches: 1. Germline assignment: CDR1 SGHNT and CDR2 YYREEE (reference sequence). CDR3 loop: CASSLSSGEETQYF. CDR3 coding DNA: TGTGCCAGCAGCTTGTCTAGCGGGGAAGAGACCCAGTACTTC.

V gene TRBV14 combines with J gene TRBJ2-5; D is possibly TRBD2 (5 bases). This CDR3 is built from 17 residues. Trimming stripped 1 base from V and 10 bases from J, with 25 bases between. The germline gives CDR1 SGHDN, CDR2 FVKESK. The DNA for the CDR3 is TGTGCCAGCAGCCAAGGGGTGGCTATCAACCCGCTGAGGGACCAGTACTTC. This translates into CASSQGVAINPLRDQYF.

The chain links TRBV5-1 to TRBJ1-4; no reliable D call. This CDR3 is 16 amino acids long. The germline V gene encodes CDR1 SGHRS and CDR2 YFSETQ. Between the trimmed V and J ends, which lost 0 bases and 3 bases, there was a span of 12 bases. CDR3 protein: CASSLVAVGPNEKLFF. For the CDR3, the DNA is TGCGCCAGCAGCTTGGTCGCGGTAGGGCCTAATGAAAAACTGTTTTTT. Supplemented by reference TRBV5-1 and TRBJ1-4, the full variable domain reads KAGVTQTPRYLIKTRGQQVTLSCSPISGHRSVSWYQQTPGQGLQFLFEYFSETQRNKGNFPGRFSGRQFSNSRSEMNVSTLELGDSALYLCASSLVAVGPNEKLFFGSGTQLSVL.